This T cell receptor beta chain was found in a study of T-cell memory formation after mild COVID-19. Whole-study results and caveats: Clones that contracted from day 15 to 85 had balanced CD4/CD8; later expanders were CD4+ biased. Among clones peaking at day 37 in the second wave, SARS-CoV-2 specificity remained unconfirmed.

Trimming pared 1 base from V and 1 base from J, leaving 5 bases between. Germline CDR1 SNHLY, CDR2 FYNNEI. The CDR3 contains 13 residues. In this sample, this clonotype turned up a few times. Its antigen is unknown. TCRdb reprocessed the 5' RACE reads with MiXCR, giving one entry per CDR3 protein. The sample consists of hundreds of thousands of distinct CDR3 sequences, 20% to 25% of them appearing once. The receptor's source is a man aged 18 to 35 who had mild COVID-19 (a few samples of this study predate the infection). Cell type and time point are not known. The source material was PBMCs or a T cell subset sorted from them (not recorded which). The chain links TRBV2 to TRBJ2-7, with D perhaps being TRBD1 or TRBD2 (5 bases each). Here the CDR3 reads CASSEGGSYEQYF. The CDR3 DNA reads TGTGCCAGCAGTGAAGGGGGGTCCTACGAGCAGTACTTC.